The 23 T cell receptor beta chains below were found in one sample sequenced in a study of T cell clones after liver transplantation. Some clones are missing from TCRdb's copy, which holds only in-frame ones; the method was immunoSEQ multiplex PCR. The data contain about 51,000 clones, about 90% of them seen just once; the ten biggest clones take up about an eighth. The sequencing used CD8+ T cells from blood, collected 12 months after liver transplant. The receptors were gathered from a human patient who received a liver transplant. Among the T cells, some may be from the graft donor.

This clone was detected only once. CDR3 DNA sequence: TGTGCCAGCAGCTTGATAACTATCGGTCCTGGAAACACCATATATTTT. This translates into CASSLITIGPGNTIYF. The rearrangement uses TRBV5-8 and TRBJ1-3; D unclear. CDR1 and CDR2 from the germline V gene are SGHTS and YDEGEE. Trimming took off 1 base at V and 2 bases at J, with 13 bases between the two ends. The CDR3 loop spans 16 amino acids.

The chain carries TRBV29-1 and TRBJ1-2; possibly TRBD1 for D (5 bases). The CDR3 is made up of 14 amino acids. Germline-derived CDR1 and CDR2 are SQVTM and ANQGSEA. Trimming took off 0 bases at V and 0 bases at J, with 8 bases between the two ends. The CDR3 region has the DNA TGCAGCGTTGAAGATCCGGACACTAACTATGGCTACACCTTC. It yields the protein CSVEDPDTNYGYTF.

The chain joins TRBV18 to TRBJ2-3, with 11 nucleotides matching TRBD2. J gave up 2 bases and V 5 bases, and 12 bases lay outside the gene matches. CDR1 KGHSH and CDR2 LQKENI come from the germline V gene. This CDR3 region has 18 residues. The CDR3 nucleotides are TGTGCCAGCTCAACAACGGTAGCGGGAGGGCCGATCACAGATACGCAGTATTTT. This translates into CASSTTVAGGPITDTQYF.

The chain couples TRBV6-5 to TRBJ1-5; D might be TRBD1 (5 bases). The V end was cut by 7 bases, the J end by 5 bases, with 12 bases between. Germline V CDR1 and CDR2: MNHEY, SVGAGI. CDR3 size: 13 residues. CDR3 region: CASTQGPHQPQHF. The CDR3 DNA follows: TGTGCCAGCACTCAGGGACCTCATCAGCCCCAGCATTTT.

J is TRBJ2-3 and V is TRBV14, with 10 bases that match TRBD2. Trimming cost V 2 bases and J 5 bases; bases outside gene matches: 10. The CDR3 sequence is 17 residues long. The germline gives CDR1 SGHDN, CDR2 FVKESK. The CDR3 DNA reads as TGTGCCAGCAGCCAATCTAGCGGGAGTGTGTGGCAAGATACGCAGTATTTT. Translated: CASSQSSGSVWQDTQYF.

The chain employs TRBV28 and TRBJ2-7; 7 bases agree with TRBD1. This CDR3 region has 13 residues. V dropped 5 bases and J dropped 6; count of bases not matched to a gene: 7. From germline, CDR1 is MDHEN and CDR2 SYDVKM. The DNA of the CDR3 is TGTGCCAGCAGTCCGGGACAGATTTCCGAGCAGTACTTC. Protein product: CASSPGQISEQYF. Full variable domain (rest looked up from reference TRBV28 and TRBJ2-7): DVKVTQSSRYLVKRTGEKVFLECVQDMDHENMFWYRQDPGLGLRLIYFSYDVKMKEKGDIPEGYSVSREKKERFSLILESASTNQTSMYLCASSPGQISEQYFGPGTRLTVT.

The rearrangement joins TRBV28 to TRBJ1-5; unclear D gene. Germline V lookup: CDR1 MDHEN, CDR2 SYDVKM. Trimming removed 5 bases from V and 0 bases from J, with 8 bases in between. The CDR3 runs to 14 residues. For the CDR3, the DNA is TGTGCCAGCAGTGTGGCAGATAGCAATCAGCCCCAGCATTTT. Amino acids: CASSVADSNQPQHF.

The chain recombines TRBV9 with TRBJ2-3; D is unresolved. The length of the CDR3 is 13 residues. The V end was cut by 3 bases, the J end by 2 bases, with 7 bases between. The germline V gene encodes CDR1 SGDLS and CDR2 YYNGEE. CDR3 sequence reads: CASSGSPTDTQYF. In DNA, the CDR3 is TGTGCCAGCAGCGGCTCTCCCACAGATACGCAGTATTTT. Full variable domain (outside the CDR3, taken from reference TRBV9 and TRBJ2-3): DSGVTQTPKHLITATGQRVTLRCSPRSGDLSVYWYQQSLDQGLQFLIQYYNGEERAKGNILERFSAQQFPDLHSELNLSSLELGDSALYFCASSGSPTDTQYFGPGTRLTVL.

CDR3: CASSQDGASGRYANEQFF. CDR3 in DNA: TGCGCCAGCAGCCAAGACGGGGCTAGCGGGAGGTATGCCAATGAGCAGTTCTTC. V gene TRBV4-1 combines with J gene TRBJ2-1; 11 bases line up with TRBD2. V gave up 0 bases and J gave up 6 bases; unmatched junction bases: 10. The CDR3 spans 18 residues. Germline V lookup: CDR1 MGHRA, CDR2 YSYEKL.

This chain uses TRBV27 with TRBJ1-1; no reliable D call. The CDR3 has 13 residues. The V and J ends lost 5 bases and 6 bases respectively, with 13 bases between them. Looked up from germline, CDR1 is MNHEY and CDR2 is SMNVEV (reference sequence). As DNA, the CDR3 is TGTGCCAGCAGTCCTCTCGGCAGGTCTGAAGCTTTCTTT. It encodes CASSPLGRSEAFF.

This clone was seen a few times. V gene TRBV5-6 combines with J gene TRBJ2-7; 7 bases line up with TRBD1. V shed 0 bases and J 2 bases; nucleotides not matched to a gene: 2. This CDR3 has 14 residues. Looked up from germline, CDR1 is SGHDT and CDR2 is YYEEEE. The CDR3: CASSLVQGAYEQYF. The DNA for the CDR3 is TGTGCCAGCAGCTTGGTGCAGGGGGCCTACGAGCAGTACTTC.

The chain combines TRBV10-3 with TRBJ2-3; D remains unclear. The CDR3 length is 17 residues. V gave up 3 bases and J gave up 0 bases, with 16 bases separating them. CDR1 is ENHRY and CDR2 is SYGVKD in the germline V gene. The CDR3: CAISDGADPGSTDTQYF. In DNA form, the CDR3 reads TGTGCCATCAGTGATGGCGCCGATCCTGGGAGCACAGATACGCAGTATTTT.

V usage is TRBV9 and J usage is TRBJ2-7; 8 bases fit TRBD2. V gave up 0 bases and J gave up 4 bases; unmatched junction bases: 6. This CDR3 region has 15 residues. Looked up from germline, CDR1 is SGDLS and CDR2 is YYNGEE. CDR3 loop: CASSVGAGGPYEQYF. The CDR3 DNA follows: TGTGCCAGCAGCGTAGGGGCGGGAGGACCGTACGAGCAGTACTTC.

This clone was detected only once. This chain joins TRBV4-1 and TRBJ2-7, with D possibly matching TRBD2 (5 bases). CDR1 and CDR2 from the germline V gene are MGHRA and YSYEKL. Trimming took 4 bases from V and 3 from J, leaving 13 bases between them. CDR3 length equals 14 residues. The CDR3 here is CASSLRARGYEQYF. The DNA of the CDR3 is TGCGCCAGCAGCCTGCGGGCAAGAGGCTACGAGCAGTACTTC.

The chain employs TRBV27 and TRBJ1-3, with 9 bases identical to TRBD1. Germline-derived CDR1 and CDR2 are MNHEY and SMNVEV (reference sequence). The CDR3 loop spans 14 amino acids. J lost 4 bases, V lost 5 bases, and 3 bases had no gene match. Here the CDR3 DNA reads TGTGCCAGCAGTCTCACAGGGGGCGGAAACACCATATATTTT. Its translation: CASSLTGGGNTIYF.

The chain combines TRBV29-1 with TRBJ1-2, with D unclear. This CDR3 is 11 amino acids long. Looked up from germline, CDR1 is SQVTM and CDR2 is ANQGSEA. Trimming left V 7 bases short and J 3 bases short, with 9 bases between. This CDR3 is CSARVDYGYTF. The CDR3 bases are TGCAGCGCCCGGGTCGACTATGGCTACACCTTC.

This clone has just one count. This sequence joins TRBV6-6 and TRBJ1-5; no clear D gene. The CDR3 consists of 14 residues. V was trimmed by 6 bases and J by 1 base, leaving 10 bases between them. Germline V gives CDR1 MNHNY, CDR2 SVGAGI (reference sequence). The CDR3 here is CASRGSGSNQPQHF. For the CDR3, the DNA is TGTGCCAGCAGGGGGTCGGGAAGCAATCAGCCCCAGCATTTT.

V gene TRBV27 combines with J gene TRBJ1-1, with a possible D match to TRBD1 (5 bases). This CDR3 region has 17 residues. Trimming stripped 3 bases from V and 0 bases from J, with 17 bases between. Germline values: CDR1 MNHEY, CDR2 SMNVEV (reference sequence). CDR3 bases: TGTGCCAGCAGTTTTGGCCAGGGTGAATCCATGAACACTGAAGCTTTCTTT. It yields the protein CASSFGQGESMNTEAFF.

This CDR3 is CASSVGGLANYGYTF. For the CDR3, the DNA is TGTGCCAGCAGCGTAGGAGGACTTGCTAACTATGGCTACACCTTC. V usage is TRBV9 and J usage is TRBJ1-2; no reliable D call. V dropped 0 bases and J dropped 0 bases, with 9 bases sitting between them. This CDR3 contains 15 residues. Per germline, CDR1 SGDLS and CDR2 YYNGEE.

The chain carries TRBV7-9 and TRBJ2-7; D is tentatively TRBD1 or TRBD2 (7 bases each). This CDR3 region has 15 residues. Germline values: CDR1 SEHNR, CDR2 FQNEAQ (reference sequence). The V end lost 6 bases, the J end lost 2 bases, and 17 bases lay between the germline ends. The CDR3 DNA is TGTGCCAGCAGTCCGCTTGGGAGGGGGCCCTACGAGCAGTACTTC. Residues: CASSPLGRGPYEQYF.

The chain has TRBV27 and TRBJ2-6; D unresolved. Germline loops: CDR1 MNHEY, CDR2 SMNVEV (reference sequence). There are 15 residues in the CDR3. The V and J ends lost 1 base and 2 bases respectively, with 6 bases between them. The CDR3: CASSLWYAGANVLTF. The CDR3 DNA follows: TGTGCCAGCAGTTTATGGTACGCTGGGGCCAACGTCCTGACTTTC.

The genes are TRBV29-1 and TRBJ1-1; 8 bases match TRBD1. In germline, CDR1 is SQVTM, CDR2 ANQGSEA. V was pared by 3 bases and J by 7 bases, with 13 bases of the junction left unmatched. CDR3 length: 15 amino acids. The CDR3 coding sequence is TGCAGCGTTGATGGGAGAGACAGGGGATTTCGTGAAGCTTTCTTT. This encodes CSVDGRDRGFREAFF. The entire variable domain, with the rest obtained from reference TRBV29-1 and TRBJ1-1, is as follows: SAVISQKPSRDICQRGTSLTIQCQVDSQVTMMFWYRQQPGQSLTLIATANQGSEATYESGFVIDKFPISRPNLTFSTLTVSNMSPEDSSIYLCSVDGRDRGFREAFFGQGTRLTVV.

J is TRBJ2-7 and V is TRBV30, with D unclear. Looked up from germline, CDR1 is GTSNPN and CDR2 is SVGIG (reference sequence). The CDR3 spans 13 residues. Trimming pared 0 bases from V and 0 bases from J, leaving 6 bases between. CDR3 protein: CAWSVTLSYEQYF. CDR3 nucleotides: TGTGCCTGGAGTGTGACCCTCTCCTACGAGCAGTACTTC.